A selection of T cell receptor beta chains follows, all from one sample in a study of regulatory T cells in long-lasting Graves disease. TCRdb processed the multiplex PCR reads anew with MiXCR; each CDR3 protein has one entry. This table has about 460,000 distinct CDR3 sequences, roughly 23% appearing once. The sample in question was peripheral blood mononuclear cells (PBMCs), obtained when the disease was refractory, from a patient treated with antithyroid drugs. The source of these receptors is a female donor with Graves disease. Both conserved end residues are part of each CDR3. The D gene is left open where the match is weak. Some rows mark clone size as missing; the rest say once, few, many or name a class of expanded clone.

abundance: few
j_gene: TRBJ2-3
d_gene: TRBD2
v_gene: TRBV5-6
CDR3nt: TGTGCCAGCAGCTTGGGGGGGCTAGCGGGGGATTTAAATACGCAGTATTTT
CDR3aa: CASSLGGLAGDLNTQYF

abundance: many
j_gene: TRBJ2-7
d_gene: TRBD2
v_gene: TRBV20-1
CDR3nt: TGCAGTGCTCGCTGGGGGGGTGTCACCTACGAGCAGTACTTC
CDR3aa: CSARWGGVTYEQYF

abundance: many
j_gene: TRBJ2-1
d_gene: -
v_gene: TRBV6-5
CDR3nt: TGTGCCAGCCGTTTCAGGGCGGAGTACAATGAGCAGTTCTTC
CDR3aa: CASRFRAEYNEQFF

abundance: -
j_gene: TRBJ1-1
d_gene: -
v_gene: TRBV18
CDR3nt: TGTGCCAGCTCACCGACCGGACAGACGGGCACTGAAGCTTTCTTT
CDR3aa: CASSPTGQTGTEAFF

abundance: -
j_gene: TRBJ2-2
d_gene: -
v_gene: TRBV19
CDR3nt: TGTGCCAGTAAAACCGGGTCAAGATTCACCGGGGAGCTGTTTTTT
CDR3aa: CASKTGSRFTGELFF

abundance: many
j_gene: TRBJ1-5
d_gene: TRBD1
v_gene: TRBV12-3/TRBV12-4
CDR3nt: TGTGCCAGCAGTTTCGACAGGGTCCGTCAGCCCCAGCATTTT
CDR3aa: CASSFDRVRQPQHF

abundance: -
j_gene: TRBJ1-2
d_gene: -
v_gene: TRBV11-2
CDR3nt: TGTGCCAGCAGCTCCCCCAAAGGGAGGGCCTATGGCTACACCTTC
CDR3aa: CASSSPKGRAYGYTF

abundance: many
j_gene: TRBJ1-5
d_gene: TRBD1
v_gene: TRBV2
CDR3nt: TGTGCCAGCAGGGATCGGACAGGGGGCGAACAGCCCCAGCATTTT
CDR3aa: CASRDRTGGEQPQHF

abundance: many
j_gene: TRBJ1-2
d_gene: -
v_gene: TRBV20-1
CDR3nt: TGCAGTGCTAGTGGGACCGGATATGGCTACACCTTC
CDR3aa: CSASGTGYGYTF

abundance: many
j_gene: TRBJ1-5
d_gene: -
v_gene: TRBV2
CDR3nt: TGTGCCAGCAGTGGGGACCAGGGGAGTCAGCCCCAGCATTTT
CDR3aa: CASSGDQGSQPQHF

abundance: -
j_gene: TRBJ2-5
d_gene: -
v_gene: TRBV3-1
CDR3nt: TGTGCCAGCAGCCAAGAGGCCATGGGGGAGACCCAGTACTTC
CDR3aa: CASSQEAMGETQYF

abundance: -
j_gene: TRBJ2-7
d_gene: -
v_gene: TRBV7-9
CDR3nt: TGTGCCAGCAGCCGACAGGAAGAATATAACGAGCAGTACTTC
CDR3aa: CASSRQEEYNEQYF

abundance: -
j_gene: TRBJ2-5
d_gene: TRBD2
v_gene: TRBV24-1
CDR3nt: TGTGCCACCTCTAGGAGCGGGAGAGAGACCCAGTACTTC
CDR3aa: CATSRSGRETQYF

abundance: few
j_gene: TRBJ2-7
d_gene: -
v_gene: TRBV28
CDR3nt: TGTGCCTGCAGGGGCGGGAGAGATTCCTACGAGCAGTACTTC
CDR3aa: CACRGGRDSYEQYF

abundance: few
j_gene: TRBJ2-4
d_gene: -
v_gene: TRBV25-1
CDR3nt: TGTGCCAGCAGTGAGATTTTGCAGAGGAGGGCACAAACCAGACTAGCCAAAAACATTCAGTACTTC
CDR3aa: CASSEILQRRAQTRLAKNIQYF